This passage covers 32 T cell receptor beta chains from one sample sequenced in a study of identical twins' blood T cells. TCRdb re-analysed the 5' RACE reads in MiXCR, keeping a single row per CDR3 protein. The data contain about 370,000 distinct CDR3 sequences, roughly 30% of them singletons. Specimen: PBMCs. The receptors here all came from a woman aged 18-49 years in good health.

There are many counts of this clonotype. This chain uses TRBV6-5 with TRBJ1-3; no clear D. V was shortened by 9 bases and J by 4 bases, with 7 bases between the two germline ends. Germline V gene lookup returns CDR1 MNHEY and CDR2 SVGAGI. The CDR3 has 11 amino acids. The DNA of the CDR3 is TGTGCCAGTCGCCGGGGAAACACCATATATTTT. Amino acid sequence: CASRRGNTIYF.

This chain links TRBV20-1 with TRBJ2-7; possibly TRBD1 for D (6 bases). Trimming cost V 0 bases and J 7 bases, with 16 bases left between them. CDR1 and CDR2 (germline): DFQATT, SNEGSKA (reference sequence). The CDR3 has 14 residues. CDR3 DNA: TGCAGTGCTAGAGAGGCCGACCCTCAGGGGGAGCAGTACTTC. The encoded protein is CSAREADPQGEQYF.

A note on this clonotype: A read error may produce the germline difference seen at one junction end. The rearrangement joins TRBV29-1 to TRBJ1-2; 9 bases are a match to TRBD1. The CDR3 is made up of 14 amino acids. Looked up from germline, CDR1 is SQVTM and CDR2 is ANQGSEA. The CDR3: CSVEGIMGQGSDAF. For the CDR3, the DNA is TGCAGCGTTGAGGGAATAATGGGACAGGGCTCTGACGCCTTC.

The V and J genes are TRBV5-6 and TRBJ2-1, with unresolved D. Trimming stripped 1 base from V and 5 bases from J, with 7 bases between. CDR3 length: 13 amino acids. The germline CDR1 and CDR2 sequences are SGHDT and YYEEEE. The CDR3 sequence: CASSLYLNNEQFF. The CDR3 DNA follows: TGTGCCAGCAGCTTGTACCTAAACAATGAGCAGTTCTTC.

Concerning this clonotype: Since the CDR3 does not end with the conserved phenylalanine or tryptophan, this likely comes from a read error. The chain is built from TRBV7-3 and TRBJ1-2, with D uncertain. The CDR3 runs 15 residues. Germline CDR1 reads SGHTA; CDR2 reads FQGTGA. The CDR3: CASSLNTRQDYVYTI. Written as DNA, the CDR3 is TGTGCCAGCAGCTTAAACACGAGGCAAGACTATGTCTACACCATC.

The chain links TRBV7-7 to TRBJ2-3, with D unresolved. The CDR3 runs 16 residues. V was shortened by 6 bases and J by 6 bases, with 22 bases between the two germline ends. Germline assignment: CDR1 SSHAT and CDR2 FNYEAQ (reference sequence). CDR3 sequence (DNA): TGTGCCAGCAGTTCACCCCCCGAATCGTCACGCGATACGCAGTATTTT. Residues: CASSSPPESSRDTQYF.

The table lists this clonotype with a few counts. J is TRBJ1-1 and V is TRBV12-5; D not certain. Trimming cost V 1 base and J 4 bases, with 7 bases left between them. CDR3 length equals 13 residues. Germline lookup yields CDR1 LGHNT and CDR2 FRNRAP. For the CDR3, the DNA is TGTGCTAGTGGTTTGGGACGGCTCACTGAAGCTTTCTTT. Translation gives CASGLGRLTEAFF.

The V gene is TRBV28, the J gene TRBJ2-7; 7 bases are a match to TRBD1. The junction had 10 bases not matched to a gene; V was cut back by 8 bases and J by 6 bases. Germline assignment: CDR1 MDHEN and CDR2 SYDVKM. CDR3 length equals 13 residues. For the CDR3, the DNA is TGTGCCAGCTGCCGGGACAGTGATTCCGAGCAGTACTTC. It codes for CASCRDSDSEQYF.

This clonotype was counted between two and nine times. The genes are TRBV5-1 and TRBJ2-1, with 12 bases matching TRBD2. This CDR3 contains 16 residues. V dropped 4 bases and J dropped 4; count of bases not matched to a gene: 6. Germline V lookup: CDR1 SGHRS, CDR2 YFSETQ. This chain's CDR3 is CASSNLAGGLYNEQFF. The CDR3 DNA reads as TGCGCCAGCAGCAACCTAGCGGGGGGGCTTTACAATGAGCAGTTCTTC. The variable domain in full, completed from reference TRBV5-1 and TRBJ2-1, reads KAGVTQTPRYLIKTRGQQVTLSCSPISGHRSVSWYQQTPGQGLQFLFEYFSETQRNKGNFPGRFSGRQFSNSRSEMNVSTLELGDSALYLCASSNLAGGLYNEQFFGPGTRLTVL.

This clonotype was recorded at least ten times. This chain links TRBV21-1 with TRBJ1-5. TRBV21-1 is flagged as a pseudogene. The CDR3 contains 10 residues. This CDR3 reads CASFNQPQHF. In DNA, the CDR3 is TGTGCCAGCTTCAATCAGCCCCAGCATTTT.

The chain uses TRBV5-6 and TRBJ2-3, with TRBD2 identical over 7 bases. The CDR3 is made up of 14 amino acids. Trimming at V came to 5 bases and at J to 5 bases, leaving 8 bases not matched to a gene. The germline CDR1 and CDR2 sequences are SGHDT and YYEEEE. The CDR3 sequence: CASRGSGRVDTQYF. The DNA of the CDR3 is TGTGCCAGCAGAGGGTCAGGGAGGGTAGATACGCAGTATTTT. The full variable domain, with the rest looked up from reference TRBV5-6 and TRBJ2-3, is DAGVTQSPTHLIKTRGQQVTLRCSPKSGHDTVSWYQQALGQGPQFIFQYYEEEERQRGNFPDRFSGHQFPNYSSELNVNALLLGDSALYLCASRGSGRVDTQYFGPGTRLTVL.

This clonotype was found a few times. The J gene is TRBJ1-1, the V gene TRBV3-1; maybe TRBD1 (5 bases). The CDR3 runs 14 residues. CDR1 LGHDT and CDR2 YNNKEL come from the germline V gene (reference sequence). Trimming took 2 bases from V and 6 from J, leaving 13 bases between them. In nucleotides, the CDR3 is TGTGCCAGCAGCCAAAGGGGTCGAAACGCTGAAGCTTTCTTT. As protein: CASSQRGRNAEAFF.

Turning to this clonotype: The junction departs from the called germline gene at one end, perhaps through a read error. V and J are TRBV12-3 or TRBV12-4 and TRBJ2-7; D is undetermined. CDR3 length: 14 residues. The CDR3 DNA reads as TGTGCCAGCAGCCCCGCGGTGAGGACCTACGAGCAGTGCTTC. Its protein is CASSPAVRTYEQCF.

The CDR3 DNA follows: TGTGCCAGCAGCCCCAATTTACTAGCGGGGGCCACCAATGAGCAGTTCTTC. Translation gives CASSPNLLAGATNEQFF. The chain recombines TRBV11-3 with TRBJ2-1, with 11 bases identical to TRBD2. V lost 5 bases and J lost 6; bases outside the gene matches: 12. Germline V CDR1 and CDR2: SGHNT, YENEEA. The CDR3 runs 17 residues.

The chain is built from TRBV2 and TRBJ1-5; D not certain. CDR1 SNHLY and CDR2 FYNNEI come from the germline V gene. Between the trimmed V and J ends, which lost 3 bases and 4 bases, there was a span of 7 bases. This CDR3 contains 13 residues. DNA for the CDR3: TGTGCCAGCAGTGAGGACGGTAATCAGCCCCAGCATTTT. Its translation: CASSEDGNQPQHF.

CDR3 amino acids: CASSSRSYNEQFF. The CDR3 nucleotides read TGTGCCAGCAGTTCCAGGTCCTACAATGAGCAGTTCTTC. The chain carries TRBV7-2 and TRBJ2-1; D unclear. Germline CDR1 reads SGHTA; CDR2 reads FQGNSA. V lost 6 bases, J lost 1 base, and 7 bases lay in between. The length of the CDR3 is 13 residues.

This chain uses TRBV11-2 with TRBJ1-1, with 8 bases matching TRBD1. The CDR3 length is 14 residues. Per the germline V gene, CDR1 is SGHAT and CDR2 is FQNNGV. Trimming cost V 4 bases and J 4 bases; bases outside gene matches: 5. DNA of the CDR3: TGTGCCAGCAGCTCGCTCAGGGGGCCCACTGAAGCTTTCTTT. It is translated as CASSSLRGPTEAFF.

The CDR3 here is CASSLRTVSGNTIYF. CDR3 bases: TGTGCCAGCAGCTTAAGAACGGTCTCTGGAAACACCATATATTTT. The chain links TRBV7-2 to TRBJ1-3; D gene uncertain. From germline, CDR1 is SGHTA and CDR2 FQGNSA. This CDR3 is 15 amino acids long. Trimming left V 2 bases short and J 0 bases short, with 8 bases between.

The chain has TRBV7-8 and TRBJ1-1; D remains unclear. CDR1 is SGHVS and CDR2 is FQNEAQ in the germline V gene. V shed 5 bases and J shed 2 bases, with 12 bases lying between them. The CDR3 covers 14 residues. The CDR3 DNA sequence: TGTGCCAGCAGCCGGGAGGGCAGTAACACTGAAGCTTTCTTT. It translates to CASSREGSNTEAFF.

The rearrangement uses TRBV5-1 and TRBJ2-3; perhaps TRBD2 as D (5 bases). Germline V lookup: CDR1 SGHRS, CDR2 YFSETQ. The length of the CDR3 is 14 residues. Trimming pared 2 bases from V and 2 bases from J, leaving 9 bases between. The CDR3 region is CASSFLASTDTQYF. In DNA, the CDR3 is TGCGCCAGCAGCTTCCTAGCTTCCACAGATACGCAGTATTTT.

The rearrangement uses TRBV6-5 and TRBJ1-1, with D possibly matching TRBD1 (5 bases). There are 15 residues in the CDR3. The V end was cut by 0 bases, the J end by 6 bases, with 14 bases between. Germline V gene sequence: CDR1 MNHEY, CDR2 SVGAGI. CDR3 coding DNA: TGTGCCAGCAGTTACTCACCAGGGATCTGGGCTGAAGCTTTCTTT. It yields the protein CASSYSPGIWAEAFF.

This clonotype appeared a few times. V gene TRBV5-6 combines with J gene TRBJ1-2, with no clear D. The V end lost 2 bases, the J end lost 7 bases, and 6 bases lay between the germline ends. Germline V gene data show CDR1 as SGHDT and CDR2 as YYEEEE. This CDR3 has 11 amino acids. The CDR3 region has the DNA TGTGCCAGCAGCTTAATGAGTGGCTACACCTTC. As protein: CASSLMSGYTF.

CDR3 nucleotide sequence: TGTGCCAGCAGTGATAGCAGGACTTGGGGGCCCCAGCATTTT. Translating gives CASSDSRTWGPQHF. This chain uses TRBV25-1 with TRBJ1-5; D not certain. Germline assignment: CDR1 MGHDK and CDR2 SYGVNS. Trimming left V 3 bases short and J 9 bases short, with 15 bases between. The CDR3 consists of 14 residues.

This clonotype was seen ten or more times. A junction boundary mismatches the germline segment, possibly from a read error. The rearrangement uses TRBV7-2 and TRBJ1-1, with D unclear. The CDR3 is made up of 13 amino acids. Germline values: CDR1 SGHTA, CDR2 FQGNSA. The CDR3 nucleotides read TGCGCCAGCAGCTTTGGGGAAAACACTGAAGCTTTCTTT. This translates into CASSFGENTEAFF.

The chain recombines TRBV24-1 with TRBJ1-2, with a possible D match to TRBD1 (5 bases). Trimming pared 4 bases from V and 4 bases from J, leaving 9 bases between. The CDR3 loop spans 13 amino acids. From germline, CDR1 is KGHDR and CDR2 SFDVKD. The CDR3 nucleotides are TGTGCCACCAGTGACCCTGACAGCTATGGCTACACCTTC. It translates to CATSDPDSYGYTF.

This clonotype was observed a handful of times. This chain joins TRBV5-1 and TRBJ2-3, with TRBD2 matching 7 bases. In germline, CDR1 is SGHRS, CDR2 YFSETQ. V lost 1 base, J lost 2 bases, and 10 bases stayed unmatched. This CDR3 has 17 residues. CDR3 protein: CASSLWGASGYTDTQYF. CDR3 coding DNA: TGCGCCAGCAGCTTGTGGGGCGCTAGCGGATACACAGATACGCAGTATTTT. The whole variable domain, filled in from reference TRBV5-1 and TRBJ2-3, reads KAGVTQTPRYLIKTRGQQVTLSCSPISGHRSVSWYQQTPGQGLQFLFEYFSETQRNKGNFPGRFSGRQFSNSRSEMNVSTLELGDSALYLCASSLWGASGYTDTQYFGPGTRLTVL.

Only a few counts were recorded for this clonotype. V and J are TRBV7-2 and TRBJ1-4; D is undetermined. Trimming took 4 bases from V and 6 from J, leaving 15 bases between them. CDR1 and CDR2 from the germline V gene are SGHTA and FQGNSA. This CDR3 contains 15 residues. CDR3 residues: CASSSPSEGDEKLFF. In DNA, the CDR3 is TGTGCCAGCAGCTCCCCGAGTGAGGGTGATGAAAAACTGTTTTTT.

The gene calls are TRBV5-6 and TRBJ1-1, with 7 bases aligning to TRBD1. V was pared by 0 bases and J by 7 bases, with 6 bases of the junction left unmatched. The germline gives CDR1 SGHDT, CDR2 YYEEEE. The CDR3 length is 14 residues. CDR3 amino acids: CASSLAPGTDEAFF. As DNA, the CDR3 is TGTGCCAGCAGCTTGGCCCCCGGGACAGATGAAGCTTTCTTT.

This clonotype was observed a few times. The chain uses TRBV2 and TRBJ1-6, with D unresolved. The CDR3 sequence is 15 residues long. The germline V and J ends were trimmed by 6 bases and 0 bases, with 9 bases remaining between them. Germline V gene data show CDR1 as SNHLY and CDR2 as FYNNEI. The DNA of the CDR3 is TGTGCCAGCAGAGGGTCTAGCTCCTATAATTCACCCCTCCACTTT. Its translation: CASRGSSSYNSPLHF. The whole variable domain, remainder taken from reference TRBV2 and TRBJ1-6, is EPEVTQTPSHQVTQMGQEVILRCVPISNHLYFYWYRQILGQKVEFLVSFYNNEISEKSEIFDDQFSVERPDGSNFTLKIRSTKLEDSAMYFCASRGSSSYNSPLHFGNGTRLTVT.

This clonotype appeared a few times. The rearrangement links TRBV5-1 to TRBJ1-4; 7 bases line up with TRBD1. After removal of 5 bases from V and 4 bases from J, the junction contained 2 bases not matched to a gene. Germline V gene data show CDR1 as SGHRS and CDR2 as YFSETQ. The CDR3 contains 13 residues. The CDR3 region is CASRGQDNEKLFF. For the CDR3, the DNA is TGCGCCAGCAGAGGACAGGATAATGAAAAACTGTTTTTT.

This clonotype was observed a handful of times. This chain uses TRBV7-8 with TRBJ2-7; TRBD2 agrees at 8 bases. Germline V gives CDR1 SGHVS, CDR2 FQNEAQ. The length of the CDR3 is 15 residues. J gave up 1 base and V 4 bases, and 6 bases lay outside the gene matches. CDR3 loop: CASSSGLARSYEQYF. The CDR3 DNA reads TGTGCCAGCAGCTCCGGACTAGCCCGATCCTACGAGCAGTACTTC.

The V gene is TRBV29-1, the J gene TRBJ2-1; D unresolved. Trimming cost V 4 bases and J 7 bases, with 5 bases left between them. The CDR3 extends over 10 amino acids. In germline, CDR1 is SQVTM, CDR2 ANQGSEA. The CDR3 spells CSVVGNEQFF. In DNA, the CDR3 is TGCAGCGTTGTTGGGAATGAGCAGTTCTTC.